These 8 T cell receptor beta chains were sequenced from one sample in a study of regulatory T cells in long-lasting Graves disease. iRepertoire HTBI primers and Arm-PCR of CDR3 regions built TCR beta libraries. Each CDR3 protein gets one entry after TCRdb re-called the multiplex PCR reads with MiXCR. The sample consists of about 620,000 distinct CDR3 sequences, approximately 15% of them appearing once. Time point meaning: newly diagnosed GD, antithyroid drugs for less than 3 months. The TCR library was made from RNA extracted from PBMCs. The sample was also linked to a second study, of T cells in Graves' hyperthyroidism and ophthalmopathy.

The sequencing used peripheral blood mononuclear cells (PBMCs), collected at new diagnosis, from a patient treated with antithyroid drugs. Receptor source: a woman aged 25 to 39 with Graves disease.

This chain connects TRBV30 to TRBJ2-5, with D maybe TRBD2 (5 bases). The CDR3 loop spans 14 amino acids. Germline V CDR1 and CDR2: GTSNPN, SVGIG (reference sequence). Trimming cost V 4 bases and J 10 bases, with 22 bases left between them. CDR3 sequence: CAWNPTSRTGIQYF. The CDR3 bases are TGTGCCTGGAACCCCACAAGCCGGACGGGAATCCAGTACTTC.

This clonotype was detected ten times or more. The V and J genes are TRBV28 and TRBJ2-7, with 9 bases that match TRBD2. Germline V CDR1 and CDR2: MDHEN, SYDVKM. Trimming cost V 5 bases and J 4 bases; bases outside gene matches: 12. The CDR3 contains 16 residues. CDR3 sequence reads: CASSPRGLAGYYEQYF. The DNA of the CDR3 is TGTGCCAGCAGTCCTCGAGGGCTAGCGGGATATTACGAGCAGTACTTC.

The CDR3 coding sequence is TGTGCCACCAGTGATTTGAAAGGAGGACTCAGCAATGAGCAGTTCTTC. Its protein is CATSDLKGGLSNEQFF. The rearrangement joins TRBV24-1 to TRBJ2-1, with D perhaps TRBD2 (5 bases). CDR3 length: 16 amino acids. In germline, CDR1 is KGHDR, CDR2 SFDVKD. Deletions cut 0 bases from V and 6 bases from J, with 14 bases between.

A word on this clonotype: This is likely an artifact of a read error, given a far larger clone one base away. The rearrangement uses TRBV10-3 and TRBJ1-5; TRBD1 aligns across 9 bases. CDR3 length: 17 residues. The junction had 12 bases not matched to a gene; V was cut back by 5 bases and J by 4 bases. Germline values: CDR1 ENHRY, CDR2 SYGVKD. CDR3 protein: CAISPHWTGESNQPQHF. CDR3 DNA: TGTGCCATCAGTCCCCATTGGACAGGGGAGTCGAATCAGCCCCAGCATTTT.

This clonotype was recorded at least ten times. This sequence joins TRBV19 and TRBJ1-1, with D perhaps matching TRBD1 (6 bases). The germline V gene has CDR1 LNHDA and CDR2 SQIVND (reference sequence). The germline V and J ends were trimmed by 10 bases and 4 bases, with 22 bases remaining between them. CDR3 length: 15 amino acids. The DNA for the CDR3 is TGTGCCACTAGGGCGGGGGGGGCGCGAAGCACTGAAGCTTTCTTT. This sequence encodes CATRAGGARSTEAFF.

This clonotype was recorded at least ten times. This sequence joins TRBV29-1 and TRBJ2-1; 9 bases match TRBD2. Trimming cost V 7 bases and J 9 bases; bases outside gene matches: 7. The CDR3 contains 12 residues. In germline, CDR1 is SQVTM, CDR2 ANQGSEA. The CDR3 protein is CSAGLASGEQFF. The CDR3 nucleotides read TGCAGCGCTGGACTAGCGTCGGGTGAGCAGTTCTTC.

This clonotype was detected ten times or more. The J gene is TRBJ2-3, the V gene TRBV28, with D perhaps matching TRBD1 (5 bases). Germline CDR1 and CDR2: MDHEN and SYDVKM. The CDR3 is made up of 12 amino acids. V lost 6 bases and J lost 9, with 13 bases in between. In nucleotides, the CDR3 is TGTGCCAGCAGGACGAAGGGGCCAACGCAGTATTTT. Amino acids: CASRTKGPTQYF.

This clonotype was counted only a few times. This sequence joins TRBV7-3 and TRBJ2-1; TRBD2 matches at 13 bases. Germline V gives CDR1 SGHTA, CDR2 FQGTGA. CDR3 size: 15 residues. Trimming took 5 bases from V and 9 from J; bases not matched to a gene: 7. CDR3 in DNA: TGTGCCAGCAGCGCCACTAGCGGGAGGGCAGGTGAGCAGTTCTTC. Its protein is CASSATSGRAGEQFF.